Sample share makes the clone carrying this T cell receptor (beta chain) medium-sized (0.01 to 0.1%). This entry comes from a study of OX40 agonist ivuxolimab in advanced cancers. The overall study: Patient treatment consisted of intravenous ivuxolimab administration every 2 weeks at 0.01 to 10 mg/kg.

Sequenced by immunoSEQ multiplex PCR; TCRdb stores in-frame clones only, minus some. The sample contains 25,000 to 30,000 clones, 84% of which appear only once. The germline CDR1 and CDR2 sequences are SGDLS and YYNGEE. V gave up 3 bases and J gave up 0 bases, with 9 bases separating them. The CDR3 contains 14 residues. Autoimmune disease history or systemic immunosuppression barred patients. This receptor was obtained from an adult with an advanced solid tumor such as melanoma, head and neck, liver or kidney cancer. The chain is built from TRBV9 and TRBJ1-1; D is undetermined. The sample consisted of CD4+ or CD8+ T cells sorted from blood, taken in a trial of the OX40 agonist ivuxolimab. The CDR3 here is CASSENYLNTEAFF. CDR3 nucleotide sequence: TGTGCCAGCAGCGAGAACTATTTGAACACTGAAGCTTTCTTT.